The clone carrying this T cell receptor beta chain was observed a handful of times. Its specificity is unknown. Use of 60 Vbeta and 13 Jbeta primers characterized the PCR. Assay used: immunoSEQ multiplex PCR; TCRdb lists only in-frame clones, some missing. The sample holds 150,000 to 200,000 clones, roughly four fifths seen once. This entry belongs to a study of cytomegalovirus exposure and HLA in healthy donors. For the study at large: A previous analysis identified approximately 120 million unique TCR beta sequences derived from 180 million or so T cells. HLA-typed donors contributed about 85 million unique TCRs, which were held in an early data release. Study-wide results and limits: Looking again later, the authors saw that most CMV-associated TCR beta chains seemed HLA-restricted.

The CDR3 loop spans 17 amino acids. The germline V gene encodes CDR1 SGHDT and CDR2 YYEEEE. J lost 0 bases, V lost 4 bases, and 11 bases had no gene match. The chain combines TRBV5-6 with TRBJ1-2; TRBD1 aligns across 8 bases. The origin of this receptor is a woman between 50 and 59 years old in good health and CMV-seropositive. Sequenced: PBMCs. CDR3 sequence (DNA): TGTGCCAGCAGCCCCGGGGCAGGGGGCCGAACTAACTATGGCTACACCTTC. Its translation is CASSPGAGGRTNYGYTF.